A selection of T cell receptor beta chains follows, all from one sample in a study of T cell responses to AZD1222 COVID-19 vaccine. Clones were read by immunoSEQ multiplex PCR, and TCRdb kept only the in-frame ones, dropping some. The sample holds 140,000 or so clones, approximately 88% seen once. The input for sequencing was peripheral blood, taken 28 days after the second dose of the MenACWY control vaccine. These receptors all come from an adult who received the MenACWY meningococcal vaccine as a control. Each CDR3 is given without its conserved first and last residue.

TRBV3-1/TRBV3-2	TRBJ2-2	ASSHGQGLNTGELF
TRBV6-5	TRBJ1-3	ASSTGFGNTIY
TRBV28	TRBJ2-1	ASLPRTSGRDEQF
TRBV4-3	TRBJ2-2	ASSQEKRPMGTGELF
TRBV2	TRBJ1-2	ASSRQSRSPGYT
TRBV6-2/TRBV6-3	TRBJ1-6	ASSYHPGQGANSPLH
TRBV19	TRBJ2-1	ATQFSGGRYEQF
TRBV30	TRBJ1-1	AWNSRVGGTEAF
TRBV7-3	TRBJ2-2	ASGGQSTGELF
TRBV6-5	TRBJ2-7	ASSYGTGFYEQY
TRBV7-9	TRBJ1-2	ASSLDGGQSYGYT
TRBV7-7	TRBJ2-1	ASSLVADSGEQF
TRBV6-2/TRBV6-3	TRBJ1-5	ASSYPVFGTGNQPQH
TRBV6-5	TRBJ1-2	ASSRRAGADYGYT
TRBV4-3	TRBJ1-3	ASSQFRGPGNTIY
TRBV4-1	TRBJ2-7	ASSSLRNSYEQY
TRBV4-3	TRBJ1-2	ASSQDLDDYGYT
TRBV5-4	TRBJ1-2	ASSLVARAGSYT
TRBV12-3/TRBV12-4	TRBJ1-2	ASSSYHQGYT
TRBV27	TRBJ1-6	ASSLTGGNSPLH
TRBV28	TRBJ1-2	ASLVRGRGDGYT
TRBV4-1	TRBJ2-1	ASSQEGLAGGNEQF
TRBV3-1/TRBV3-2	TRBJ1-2	ASSLQGASGYT
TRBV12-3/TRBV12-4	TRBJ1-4	ASRDGNEKLF
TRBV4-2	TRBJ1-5	ASSLTRTGGGQPQH
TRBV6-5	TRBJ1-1	ASSYGGYTEAF
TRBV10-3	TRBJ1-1	AISDLGGTEAF
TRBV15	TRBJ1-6	ATSPRVNSPLH
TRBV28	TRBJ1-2	ASRKAGGYGYT
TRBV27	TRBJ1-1	ASSSSTGRTEAF
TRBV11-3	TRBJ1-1	ASSFSVNTEAF
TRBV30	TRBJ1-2	AWSYGREGYT
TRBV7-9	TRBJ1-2	ASSLDGVGYT
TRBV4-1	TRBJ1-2	ASSQRSGWDYGYT
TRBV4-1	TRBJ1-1	ASTPRDRETPEAF
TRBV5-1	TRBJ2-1	ASSPNPGQTHNEQF
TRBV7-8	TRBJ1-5	ASSLGYFGGTDNQPQH
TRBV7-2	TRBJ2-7	ASSASYEQY
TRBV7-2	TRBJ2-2	ASSLEGGGELF
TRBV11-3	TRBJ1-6	ASSSNRKSSYNSPLH
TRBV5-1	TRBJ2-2	ASSATGTGAFTGELF
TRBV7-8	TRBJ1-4	ASSSFSEKLF
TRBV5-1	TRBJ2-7	ASSLGGGTPYEQY
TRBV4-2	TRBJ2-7	ASRGQGQYEQY
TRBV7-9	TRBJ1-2	ASSLGQDYGYT
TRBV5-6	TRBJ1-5	ASSLRALNQPQH
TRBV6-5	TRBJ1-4	ASRGGGEKLF
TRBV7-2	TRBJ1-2	ASSLPGTGVFGYT
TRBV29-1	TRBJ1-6	SVEDNLGGDLH
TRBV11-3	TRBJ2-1	ASSLTGLAASYNEQF
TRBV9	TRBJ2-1	ASTQGAGAYNEQF